This section outlines one TCR beta chain sequence together with its context. This record comes from a study of blood T cell repertoires in COVID-19. Study details: Researchers got acute and convalescent COVID-19 samples from the United States, Italy and Spain.

In the study's own analysis: Amplification of reference gene primers was used by the study to estimate nucleated cell counts. The table came from immunoSEQ multiplex PCR; TCRdb's copy has only in-frame clones and leaves some out. From that table come the V and J calls and clone size; the DNA was used to work out D and trimming. The sample lists around 40,000 clones, around 92% occurring once. This CDR3 region has 16 residues. V was shortened by 3 bases and J by 6 bases, with 18 bases between the two germline ends. The germline V gene has CDR1 MNHNS and CDR2 SASEGT. The sequenced sample was peripheral blood. This clonotype was sampled from an elderly woman with acute or convalescent COVID-19. The genes are TRBV6-1 and TRBJ1-5; D possibly corresponds to TRBD1 (6 bases). CDR3 DNA: TGTGCCAGCAGTGACCGGGACAAGGGGGAGGGTCAGCCCCAGCATTTT. Amino acid sequence: CASSDRDKGEGQPQHF.